Below are 10 T cell receptor beta chains sequenced from a single sample in a study of blood T cell repertoires in COVID-19. Clones were read by immunoSEQ multiplex PCR, and TCRdb kept only the in-frame ones, dropping some. The table lists 84,000 or so clones, 78% of them singletons. Sequencing used peripheral blood. The receptor source for this set is a man aged 55 to 69 with COVID-19, enrolled during active disease.

With respect to this clone: Other DNA sequences of this sample code for an identical CDR3. The chain links TRBV5-4 to TRBJ1-2; 7 bases map to TRBD1. Germline CDR1 is SGHNT and CDR2 is YYREEE (reference sequence). The CDR3 has 15 residues. Trimming at V came to 0 bases and at J to 1 base, leaving 3 bases not matched to a gene. The CDR3 DNA reads TGTGCCAGCAGCTTGGGAGGGGGCGGTAACTATGGCTACACCTTC. Encoded protein: CASSLGGGGNYGYTF.

The chain couples TRBV5-1 to TRBJ1-2, with D unclear. V dropped 0 bases and J dropped 8 bases, with 14 bases sitting between them. Germline V gives CDR1 SGHRS, CDR2 YFSETQ. The CDR3 contains 14 residues. The DNA for the CDR3 is TGCGCCAGCAGCTTGGGACCAACAACGGGGGGCTACACCTTC. Translation: CASSLGPTTGGYTF.

This clone was counted between two and nine times. This rearrangement joins TRBV9 to TRBJ2-1; 10 bases are shared with TRBD2. CDR3 length equals 14 residues. J lost 6 bases, V lost 3 bases, and 3 bases had no gene match. The germline gives CDR1 SGDLS, CDR2 YYNGEE. CDR3 nucleotide sequence: TGTGCCAGCAGCGCTAGCGGGAGCCCCAATGAGCAGTTCTTC. Translating it yields CASSASGSPNEQFF.

This chain links TRBV19 with TRBJ2-2; perhaps TRBD1 as D (5 bases). CDR1 and CDR2 (germline): LNHDA, SQIVND (reference sequence). The CDR3 sequence is 14 residues long. Trimming removed 3 bases from V and 5 bases from J, with 10 bases in between. CDR3 nucleotides: TGTGCCAGTAGTATGGGCAGGGCAACCGGGGAGCTGTTTTTT. Protein product: CASSMGRATGELFF. The whole variable domain, filled in from reference TRBV19 and TRBJ2-2, reads DGGITQSPKYLFRKEGQNVTLSCEQNLNHDAMYWYRQDPGQGLRLIYYSQIVNDFQKGDIAEGYSVSREKKESFPLTVTSAQKNPTAFYLCASSMGRATGELFFGEGSRLTVL.

The chain employs TRBV5-6 and TRBJ1-6; 8 nucleotides align to TRBD1. J lost 5 bases, V lost 0 bases, and 1 base had no gene match. Germline assignment: CDR1 SGHDT and CDR2 YYEEEE. This CDR3 contains 15 residues. The CDR3 coding sequence is TGTGCCAGCAGCTTGGGGACAGGGAATAATTCACCCCTCCACTTT. Translating gives CASSLGTGNNSPLHF. The full variable domain, in which reference TRBV5-6 and TRBJ1-6 provide the parts outside the CDR3, is DAGVTQSPTHLIKTRGQQVTLRCSPKSGHDTVSWYQQALGQGPQFIFQYYEEEERQRGNFPDRFSGHQFPNYSSELNVNALLLGDSALYLCASSLGTGNNSPLHFGNGTRLTVT.

The CDR3 region has the DNA TGTGCCAGCACCTTGTCAGGGGGTAATAATTCACCCCTCCACTTT. Encoded protein: CASTLSGGNNSPLHF. The chain joins TRBV6-5 to TRBJ1-6, with 7 positions matching TRBD1. Looked up from germline, CDR1 is MNHEY and CDR2 is SVGAGI. Unmatched junction bases numbered 8, after V lost 7 bases and J lost 5 bases. The CDR3 loop spans 15 amino acids.

V is TRBV19 and J is TRBJ2-2, with TRBD2 matching 7 bases. This CDR3 contains 17 residues. V lost 5 bases and J lost 5; bases outside the gene matches: 14. CDR1 LNHDA and CDR2 SQIVND come from the germline V gene (reference sequence). The CDR3 nucleotides read TGTGCCAGTAGTGAGAAAACAGCGGGGTTTGGAACCGGGGAGCTGTTTTTT. It codes for CASSEKTAGFGTGELFF.

This clone has at least ten counts. The sample contains more than one DNA sequence encoding this CDR3. V is TRBV9 and J is TRBJ2-7; TRBD2 matches at 8 bases. J was trimmed by 3 bases and V by 0 bases; bases with no gene match: 8. This CDR3 is built from 16 residues. Germline CDR1 and CDR2: SGDLS and YYNGEE. The chain's CDR3 is CASSVEDAGGLYEQYF. In nucleotides, the CDR3 is TGTGCCAGCAGCGTAGAAGACGCGGGGGGCCTCTACGAGCAGTACTTC.

This clone was counted once. The chain joins TRBV5-1 to TRBJ2-1; 14 bases map to TRBD2. V trimming: 0 bases; J trimming: 6 bases; junction bases outside the gene matches: 11. Germline loops: CDR1 SGHRS, CDR2 YFSETQ. The CDR3 extends over 19 amino acids. The CDR3 DNA reads TGCGCCAGCAGCTTGGTTGGAACCGGGACTAGCGGGAGAGGCAATGAGCAGTTCTTC. Residues: CASSLVGTGTSGRGNEQFF. Full variable domain (rest looked up from reference TRBV5-1 and TRBJ2-1): KAGVTQTPRYLIKTRGQQVTLSCSPISGHRSVSWYQQTPGQGLQFLFEYFSETQRNKGNFPGRFSGRQFSNSRSEMNVSTLELGDSALYLCASSLVGTGTSGRGNEQFFGPGTRLTVL.

The sample holds one count of this clone. V is TRBV27 and J is TRBJ2-7; 12 bases line up with TRBD2. From germline, CDR1 is MNHEY and CDR2 SMNVEV (reference sequence). V was pared by 8 bases and J by 2 bases, with 16 bases of the junction left unmatched. The CDR3 loop spans 18 amino acids. The CDR3 nucleotides are TGTGCCAGCGGCCCACTAGCGGGAGGTACAACTCGAACCTACGAGCAGTACTTC. Protein: CASGPLAGGTTRTYEQYF.